This T cell receptor beta chain appears in the sequencing data of a study of cytomegalovirus exposure and HLA in healthy donors (dated by TCRdb to about 2017). Looking at the study overall: An earlier analysis of some 600 of the donors reported about 260 Gb of sequence data and approximately 120 million unique TCR beta sequences obtained from around 190 million T cells. An early release that covered approximately 600 HLA-typed donors contained about 290 gigabases of sequencing data and tens of millions of unique TCR sequences. Of the 398 genotyped donors, over 65% fell in the genetic ancestry cluster associated with self-reported Caucasian donors. The study aimed to test whether cataloging public T cell receptors could reveal signatures of past pathogen exposure. The study used immunosequencing to profile the T cell repertoires of about 670 subjects and linked those repertoires to cytomegalovirus serostatus. Along with the approximately 670-subject first cohort, a separate validation cohort of over a hundred different subjects was used. High-throughput TCR immunosequencing, statistical association of individual TCRs with disease status, and machine learning were combined to predict cytomegalovirus infection status. A later analysis re-examined previously published TCR beta repertoires from just over 650 donors and added high-resolution HLA genotyping to investigate patterns of TCR occurrence. Rather than drawing on any new phenotypic data, the later analysis identified candidate immune exposures from TCR beta sequences and the way those sequences occurred across donors. To decide whether each TCR beta V gene segment behaved as functional or pseudogenic, an earlier analysis of fewer than 750 of the donors relied on high-throughput TCR beta sequencing. Donor age, sex, ethnicity and CMV serostatus were compiled alongside the repertoire data. A later genetic analysis used genome-wide SNP genotypes for 398 of the 666 donors, treating that subset as a discovery cohort. Every repertoire in the discovery cohort had been generated on one and the same sequencing platform. HLA typing covered class I and class II loci at four-digit resolution. The number of typed donors differed by locus: about 620-640 for A, B, C, DRB1 and DQB1; about 520 for DQA1; some 590 for DPA1; and some 470 for DPB1. Four to six DR-DQ haplotypes were handled as single units for association and clustering, since linkage in the cohort was strong. Among some 410 genotyped donors of the cohort, an average of roughly 240,000 unique TCR beta nucleotide sequences were sequenced per donor, 15% to 20% of them non-productive. The investigation overall reported the following: In an earlier analysis of approximately 590 of the donors, most TCR beta V segments appeared in productive rearrangements about 87% or about 30% of the time, broadly matching IMGT annotations. Only TCR beta chains were sequenced in this cohort, and the absence of alpha or paired-chain data limited detectable features. For the cohort, immune exposure information was limited to CMV serostatus. The authors suggested that the approach could potentially be generalized to other disease states and immunological phenotypes. Because counts were too low, roughly 18 rarely observed V segments, including chromosome 9 orphons, were left out of the earlier analysis of some 600 of the donors. In vitro tests confirmed that a few of the cytomegalovirus-associated TCR beta chains recognize cytomegalovirus antigens. A later genetic analysis reported fewer N-insertions in productive TCRs among donors in an Asian-associated ancestry cluster than the roughly 670-donor mean. Most TCR sequences were seen in very few donors, while some public TCRs were found in many individuals. The 87-base-pair reads could not distinguish some IMGT-functional V segments, including TRBV6-2 and TRBV6-3, so those segments were excluded. A later analysis found that most CMV-associated TCR beta chains appeared HLA-restricted, with HLA associations seemingly driven largely by CMV exposure. HLA typing was unavailable for some donors at each locus, so association tests used only the typed subset. The study listed over 150 TCR beta chains as associated with cytomegalovirus. A later analysis reported that several top co-occurrence clusters appeared linked to parvovirus B19, influenza, CMV and Epstein-Barr virus. A further reported finding was that TCR beta sequences accurately predicted the HLA-A and HLA-B alleles for most subjects in the first cohort. Correlated functional status among segregating V segments might be attributable to linkage disequilibrium, but an unknown experimental factor could not be ruled out. Presence/absence analyses assumed roughly uniform sequencing depth across donors, an assumption that may not hold. A later analysis associated about 16,000 TCR beta sequences with specific HLA alleles at a false discovery rate of 0.05. In a later genetic analysis, a missense DCLRE1C variant was associated with V-gene and J-gene trimming of TCR beta chains, and the association was replicated in an independent cohort. The sequencing pipeline was judged likely to have produced a cluster of highly shared sequence variants as a technical artifact. Strong co-occurrence of HLA alleles, especially DR and DQ, made assigning TCR associations to individual alleles difficult. Compared with equally common non-associated chains, HLA-associated TCR beta chains in a later analysis were more clonally expanded and had lower generation probabilities. The classifier was reported to diagnose cytomegalovirus status with high specificity and sensitivity in both the original cohort and the validation cohort. According to a later analysis, TCR association rates differed among HLA loci, with DRB1 alleles showing the most associated TCRs and HLA-C alleles showing the fewest.

A note on this clone: Its antigen remains unidentified.

The method was the immunoSEQ multiplex PCR assay. A mixture of 60 forward primers for TCR Vbeta segments and 13 reverse primers for TCR Jbeta segments was used in the multiplex PCR. Amplification of the CDR3 region of rearranged TCR beta genes was performed with a multiplex PCR assay on genomic DNA. On the Illumina HiSeq System, the amplified TCR beta libraries were sequenced as 87-base-pair reads. On the study's bioinformatics: Across the 670 or so repertoires, a later analysis counted roughly 77 million unique TCR beta chains, around 11 million of which were shared by at least two donors. A nearest-neighbor algorithm error-corrected the raw reads and collapsed the reads into unique sequences, merging closely related sequences to remove PCR and sequencing errors. V, D and J gene segments were assigned by aligning CDR3 sequences to IMGT reference sequences. Each retained sequence needed at least a six-nucleotide match to both a V gene segment and a J gene segment. A rearrangement was called productive if the CDR3 had no stop codons and remained in frame with V and J, and every other rearrangement was called non-productive. Following IMGT convention, CDR3 was defined as the stretch from the second conserved V-encoded cysteine up to the conserved J-encoded phenylalanine. Sequences without an unambiguous match to a single V gene segment were excluded from the earlier analysis of about 640 of the donors. An earlier analysis of roughly 590 of the donors called V segments functional above 56.7% productive rearrangements and segregating when the between-donor standard deviation exceeded 5%. To diagnose cytomegalovirus status from the catalog of TCR beta chain sequences, a statistical classification framework was built. V and J gene assignment, in a later analysis, came from comparing TCR nucleotide sequences with IMGT/GENE-DB human TR gene sequences. The TCRdist pipeline was used in a later analysis to assign CDR3 sequences and most-parsimonious VDJ recombination scenarios. In a later analysis, each TCR beta chain was defined by its CDR3 amino acid sequence together with its V-gene family, and reads lacking a unique V-gene family were excluded. A later analysis removed 550 to 700 highly shared, low-generation-probability nucleotide sequences to deal with suspected cross-contamination and a sequencing artifact. A later analysis calculated a clonal expansion index for each public chain from normalized within-repertoire ranks of inferred template counts. A later analysis computed generation probabilities with a VDJ recombination model fitted to out-of-frame rearrangements, and checked the results against IGoR. In a later analysis, TCR-TCR, TCR-HLA and TCR-CMV co-occurrence was scored with hypergeometric tests, and a repertoire-size bias correction was applied to TCR pairs. To estimate false discovery rates, a later analysis permuted the HLA or CMV assignments 20 times. In a later analysis, co-occurring TCRs were grouped using DBSCAN, and TCRdist sequence similarity was added for clustering within HLA-allele-positive subsets. Repertoires with fewer than 30,000 or more than 120,000 public chains were left out of co-occurrence clustering, as were a handful of repertoires with anomalous nucleotide sharing. TCRdb re-hosts the immuneACCESS table, in-frame sequences only. Its copies lack some clones; in the studies checked, an unresolved V gene accounts for under half of them, and the cause for the rest is not known. V, J and clone size are taken as reported in that table, and D and trimming were inferred from the DNA itself. The sample's table covers roughly 140,000 clones. Around 0.96% of the sample comes from the top ten.

The cohort was made up of about 670 healthy bone marrow donors. At the time of sampling, every cohort member was nominally healthy, though immune exposures that went unrecorded were likely present. The donor was CMV seronegative and was included in the group of a few hundred seronegative cohort members. Each donor provided a peripheral blood sample, and peripheral blood mononuclear cells were used for TCR beta sequencing. The Qiagen DNeasy Blood Extraction Kit was used to extract genomic DNA from the blood cell samples. V gives up 0 bases and J gives up 8 bases, and the segment between their germline ends measures 13 bases. There are 14 amino acids in the CDR3, from cysteine to phenylalanine inclusive. Just the 42-base CDR3 DNA is kept, in frame starting at base 1. CDR1 is given as SGHAT and CDR2 as FQNNGV, both from the germline V gene.

The chain was built from TRBV11-2 and TRBJ1-2, with the D gene call left open. The clonotype comes from a male donor in good health and CMV-seronegative. Sample: PBMCs. The DNA reads as follows: TGTGCCAGCAGCTTAGACGGCGGAGTTGAGGGCTACACCTTC. It encodes CASSLDGGVEGYTF.